These T cell receptor beta chains were read from a single sample in a study of OX40 agonist ivuxolimab in advanced cancers. Only in-frame clones appear in the TCRdb table, and some are missing; sequencing was by immunoSEQ multiplex PCR. The sample carries tens of thousands of clones, about 93% recorded once. This specimen consisted of CD4+ or CD8+ T cells sorted from blood, obtained in a trial of the OX40 agonist ivuxolimab. Source of these receptors: an adult with an advanced solid tumor such as melanoma, head and neck, liver or kidney cancer. The CDR3 runs from the conserved cysteine through the conserved F or W. The order of the fields is D gene, J gene, clone size, V gene, CDR3 DNA, CDR3 protein. A D gene is named only where the DNA matches it firmly. Clone size is stated in some rows and not others, as once, few, many or a class when expanded.

NA TRBJ1-2 NA TRBV27 TGTGCCAGCAGTTTACGGGACCTCCGGGATGGCTACACCTTC CASSLRDLRDGYTF
NA TRBJ1-3 NA TRBV7-9 TGTGCCAGCAGCATGAGCCGGGGGGACACCATATATTTT CASSMSRGDTIYF
NA TRBJ2-3 NA TRBV9 TGTGCCAGCAGCTCACCCCGACTTCCTAGCACAGATACGCAGTATTTT CASSSPRLPSTDTQYF
TRBD1 TRBJ2-5 NA TRBV25-1 TGTGCCAGCAGTGAATATCTGGGACAGGGCCATGATGAGACCCAGTACTTC CASSEYLGQGHDETQYF
NA TRBJ2-3 NA TRBV27 TGTGCCAGCAGCGGTTTAAGAATCCAGAGCACAGATACGCAGTATTTT CASSGLRIQSTDTQYF
NA TRBJ1-1 NA TRBV4-1 TGCGCCAGCAGCGGCGGAGGTTTACGCCCTGAAGCTTTCTTT CASSGGGLRPEAFF
NA TRBJ1-5 NA TRBV11-2 TGTGCCAGCAGCCCAACGGCAGGGGTGATTCAGCCCCAGCATTTT CASSPTAGVIQPQHF
NA TRBJ2-3 NA TRBV19 TGTGCCAGTAGTTTCTCAGATACGCAGTATTTT CASSFSDTQYF
NA TRBJ2-1 NA TRBV2 TGTGCCAGCACCGGGGATTTATACAATGAGCAGTTCTTC CASTGDLYNEQFF
NA TRBJ2-7 NA TRBV27 TGTGCCAGCAGTTCGACCGAGGGGTGGGGCCGGCACGAGCAGTACTTC CASSSTEGWGRHEQYF
TRBD1 TRBJ1-4 NA TRBV7-8 TGTGCCAGCAGCTTAGCCGGGTCATCAAGTGACCGGGACAGGGTTTTT CASSLAGSSSDRDRVF
NA TRBJ2-2 NA TRBV15 TGTGCCACCAGCAGACGATATCAGACTACCGGGGAGCTGTTTTTT CATSRRYQTTGELFF
NA TRBJ1-1 NA TRBV27 TGTGCCAGCAGTTTACGCTCGGGCGGGGGCACTGAAGCTTTCTTT CASSLRSGGGTEAFF
NA TRBJ2-7 NA TRBV7-8 TGTGCCAGCAGCCCTCGGGACTCCGCGGGTGAGCAGTACTTC CASSPRDSAGEQYF
NA TRBJ2-3 once TRBV5-6 TGTGCCAGCAGCTTGGAGAGGGCCTTGACAGATACGCAGTATTTT CASSLERALTDTQYF
NA TRBJ2-1 once TRBV6-5 TGTGCCAGCAGCATAACTCCCTCCTCCGGCAATGAGCAGTTCTTC CASSITPSSGNEQFF
TRBD1 TRBJ1-1 NA TRBV12-5 TGTGCTAGTGGTTTGCAAGGGACAGGCCCCTTGAACACTGAAGCTTTCTTT CASGLQGTGPLNTEAFF
NA TRBJ2-7 once TRBV7-8 TGTGCCAGCAGCTTAGCGTCTATCTCCTACGAGCAGTACTTC CASSLASISYEQYF
NA TRBJ1-2 NA TRBV6-1 TGTGCCAGCAGTGGGTTTGAGGCAGGGGAGACTCTAGGCTATGGCTACACCTTC CASSGFEAGETLGYGYTF
NA TRBJ1-1 NA TRBV19 TGTGCCAGTAGTCTATCCGGGGCCCCAGGCACTGAAGCTTTCTTT CASSLSGAPGTEAFF
NA TRBJ1-2 NA TRBV11-2 TGTGCCAGCAGCTTAGGTGGGACACCCCAAGCATTCTATGGCTACACCTTC CASSLGGTPQAFYGYTF
TRBD2 TRBJ2-2 NA TRBV27 TGTGCCAGCGAGCTAGCGGGAGCGGGCACCGGGGAGCTGTTTTTT CASELAGAGTGELFF
TRBD1 TRBJ1-1 NA TRBV7-6 TGTGCCAGCAGCCTAACAGGGGGCAGTAACTCTGAAGCTTTCTTT CASSLTGGSNSEAFF
NA TRBJ2-7 NA TRBV19 TGTGCCAGTAGTCCCCGGACAGACTCCTACGAGCAGTACTTC CASSPRTDSYEQYF
NA TRBJ2-7 NA TRBV2 TGTGCCAGCAGTGAAGCGGTGGCTGCCTACGAGCAGTACTTC CASSEAVAAYEQYF
NA TRBJ1-1 NA TRBV19 TGTGCCACTGACACAGGGACCACTGAAGCTTTCTTT CATDTGTTEAFF
TRBD1 TRBJ1-2 NA TRBV11-2 TGTGCCAGCAGCTCGGGACAGGGTGGTGACTATGGCTACACCTTC CASSSGQGGDYGYTF
TRBD1 TRBJ1-1 NA TRBV4-3 TGCGCCAGCAGCCTGACAGGGGGGAACACTGAAGCTTTCTTT CASSLTGGNTEAFF
NA TRBJ2-1 NA TRBV30 TGTGCCTGGAACCCGGGGGCCTCCTACAATGAGCAGTTCTTC CAWNPGASYNEQFF
TRBD2 TRBJ2-2 NA TRBV7-9 TGTGCCAGCCGCCCGGATGATAGCGGGGGAAAAACCGGGGAGCTGTTTTTT CASRPDDSGGKTGELFF
TRBD2 TRBJ2-2 NA TRBV4-3 TGCGCCAGCAGCCAAGATTCTCGACTAGCGGGAAACACCGGGGAGCTGTTTTTT CASSQDSRLAGNTGELFF
TRBD2 TRBJ2-7 NA TRBV4-2 TGTGCCAGCAGCCAAGATCCGGGGGCTAGCGGGAGACCCTACGAGCAGTACTTC CASSQDPGASGRPYEQYF
TRBD1 TRBJ1-5 NA TRBV9 TGTGCCAGCAGCGTAGGTCCAGGGGGTTACAATCAGCCCCAGCATTTT CASSVGPGGYNQPQHF